These T cell receptor beta chains were read from a single sample in a study of blood T cell repertoires in COVID-19. Profiling relied on immunoSEQ multiplex PCR, and the TCRdb table lists in-frame clones only, not all of them. The sample includes 150,000 to 200,000 clones, 81% seen only once; the top ten take roughly 9.6%. The sample comprised peripheral blood. Receptors were obtained from a man aged 60 to 69 with active or convalescent COVID-19. Each CDR3 is given with its conserved first and last residue. Clone size, where shown, is once, few, many, or a class for clones that have expanded.

>TRBJ2-5|15|.|TRBV5-1
CASSTNQGVQETQYF
>TRBJ1-6|14|.|TRBV28
CASRTGGNNSPLHF
>TRBJ1-1|14|.|TRBV5-1
CASSLWTGSTEAFF
>TRBJ2-5|13|.|TRBV7-9
CASSPGQGETQYF
>TRBJ2-5|14|.|TRBV10-3
CAISDARGGETQYF
>TRBJ1-5|15|few|TRBV15
CATSSRTGNNQPQHF
>TRBJ2-4|13|.|TRBV28
CASRESSKNIQYF
>TRBJ1-1|15|.|TRBV6-1
CASSEGTGYSTEAFF
>TRBJ2-4|16|.|TRBV2
CASKSGGGLAKNIQYF
>TRBJ2-1|16|.|TRBV28
CASRPPRLQGNNEQFF
>TRBJ2-5|15|.|TRBV4-2
CASSQEVTGLKTQYF
>TRBJ2-1|16|.|TRBV6-5
CASSYSGRGFNNEQFF
>TRBJ2-7|18|.|TRBV5-1
CASSLGQGALPFSYEQYF
>TRBJ2-7|12|.|TRBV7-2
CASSTQGYEQYF
>TRBJ2-2|16|.|TRBV5-6
CASSLALAGVAGELFF
>TRBJ1-1|14|.|TRBV19
CASRLGGLSTEAFF
>TRBJ1-2|12|.|TRBV4-2
CASSQDAGGYTF
>TRBJ1-5|14|.|TRBV3-1/TRBV3-2
CASSQRTAAGPQHF
>TRBJ2-1|15|.|TRBV5-4
CASSRSLGAMDEQFF
>TRBJ2-6|15|.|TRBV21-1
CASGGTSSGANVLTF
>TRBJ1-5|15|.|TRBV19
CASKGQGSFNQPQHF
>TRBJ1-1|13|.|TRBV5-8
CASSLRGNTEAFF
>TRBJ2-1|16|.|TRBV6-5
CASSSGREGRYNEQFF
>TRBJ2-1|15|.|TRBV24-1
CATSVAGGSYNEQFF
>TRBJ1-4|15|.|TRBV3-1/TRBV3-2
CASSHLAETSAKLFF
>TRBJ2-1|14|.|TRBV29-1
CSVVRDRGNNEQFF
>TRBJ1-2|11|.|TRBV20-1
CSARGQGGYTF
>TRBJ1-5|16|.|TRBV7-8
CASSLGGRGSNQPQHF
>TRBJ2-2|16|.|TRBV7-9
CASRPTSGGNTGELFF
>TRBJ1-2|14|few|TRBV28
CASRTDRVGSGYTF
>TRBJ2-1|16|.|TRBV3-1/TRBV3-2
CASSQVLAGVKNEQFF
>TRBJ1-3|13|.|TRBV29-1
CSVGTGFGNTIYF
>TRBJ2-7|13|.|TRBV10-3
CATSRTGDYEQYF
>TRBJ1-3|15|.|TRBV10-3
CAIKGEGYSGNTIYF
>TRBJ1-1|15|few|TRBV15
CATSRDRGPGTEAFF
>TRBJ2-7|16|.|TRBV28
CASSIRLGGRNYEQYF
>TRBJ2-7|19|.|TRBV4-1
CASSQVGGRRREASYEQYF
>TRBJ2-5|16|.|TRBV6-5
CASSYSLGGGRETQYF
>TRBJ2-3|18|.|TRBV7-9
CASSLTLGSTGRSDTQYF
>TRBJ2-7|15|.|TRBV5-6
CASSYRTGMIYEQYF
>TRBJ1-1|11|.|TRBV19
CASSREAEAFF
>TRBJ1-4|14|.|TRBV28
CASSLEGDREKLFF
>TRBJ1-2|15|.|TRBV4-1
CASSQEARVEGGYTF
>TRBJ1-1|15|.|TRBV19
CASSRGSAPDTEAFF
>TRBJ2-7|15|few|TRBV12-1
CASSPPRRQGYEQYF
>TRBJ2-5|15|once|TRBV3-1/TRBV3-2
CASSPSPSVGRTQYF
>TRBJ2-5|15|once|TRBV20-1
CSASRVAGGQETQYF
>TRBJ2-2|15|.|TRBV7-6
CASSLGSGGTGELFF
>TRBJ2-7|13|.|TRBV28
CASSLGQGAEQYF
>TRBJ1-2|15|.|TRBV5-4
CASSSGGGANYGYTF
>TRBJ1-4|13|.|TRBV28
CASSQGGGEKLFF
>TRBJ1-2|16|many|TRBV5-4
CASSLSLGTGSYGYTF
>TRBJ1-5|14|.|TRBV6-1
CASSEHGSNQPQHF
>TRBJ1-4|13|.|TRBV7-2
CASSFLDNEKLFF
>TRBJ2-1|14|.|TRBV2
CASSGAGAYNEQFF
>TRBJ1-1|13|.|TRBV15
CATSRDTGTEAFF
>TRBJ2-3|16|.|TRBV19
CASSPGLAGETDTQYF
>TRBJ1-2|15|few|TRBV3-1/TRBV3-2
CASSQDLGTAYGYTF
>TRBJ2-3|17|.|TRBV6-1
CASSAGTSVTPGDTQYF
>TRBJ1-2|13|.|TRBV11-2
CASSLSGDYGYTF